These 14 T cell receptor beta chains were all obtained from the same sample, sequenced in a study of blood T cell repertoires in COVID-19. Repertoires were generated with immunoSEQ multiplex PCR, while TCRdb's copy carries only in-frame clones and drops some. The sample lists under 450,000 clones, approximately 89% occurring once. The material sequenced was peripheral blood. Receptors were obtained from a woman between 45 and 60 years old with COVID-19, enrolled during active disease.

V usage is TRBV3-1 (or the pseudogene TRBV3-2) and J usage is TRBJ2-5, with TRBD2 matching over 7 bases. V dropped 2 bases and J dropped 4; count of bases not matched to a gene: 13. There are 17 residues in the CDR3. Germline V CDR1 and CDR2: LGHDT, YNNKEL (reference sequence). CDR3 sequence: CASSQHGANGGRETQYF. The CDR3 DNA reads as TGTGCCAGCAGCCAACATGGGGCGAACGGGGGGAGAGAGACCCAGTACTTC.

The V call is TRBV5-4, the J call TRBJ1-2, with D perhaps matching TRBD1 (6 bases). The germline V gene encodes CDR1 SGHNT and CDR2 YYREEE (reference sequence). The CDR3 extends over 16 amino acids. The V and J ends lost 4 bases and 3 bases respectively, with 19 bases between them. CDR3 region: CASSTPGQLLYYGYTF. The CDR3 DNA follows: TGTGCCAGCAGCACCCCCGGACAGCTCTTGTACTATGGCTACACCTTC.

The CDR3 DNA reads as TGTGCCAGCAGCCAAGGGGGAGAGTGGACACCCCTCCACTTT. Translation: CASSQGGEWTPLHF. The V call is TRBV3-1 (or the pseudogene TRBV3-2), the J call TRBJ1-6; no clear D. Germline CDR1 reads LGHDT; CDR2 reads YNNKEL (reference sequence). Trimming took 1 base from V and 11 from J, leaving 12 bases between them. CDR3 size: 14 residues.

This chain joins TRBV30 and TRBJ2-2; 15 bases are a match to TRBD2. This CDR3 region has 17 residues. The germline V gene has CDR1 GTSNPN and CDR2 SVGIG (reference sequence). Unmatched junction bases numbered 11, after V lost 7 bases and J lost 5 bases. The CDR3 spells CASAGLAGGPRTGELFF. CDR3 DNA: TGTGCCTCTGCCGGACTAGCGGGGGGGCCAAGGACCGGGGAGCTGTTTTTT.

The V gene is TRBV5-1, the J gene TRBJ2-3; TRBD2 matches at 11 bases. CDR1 and CDR2 from the germline V gene are SGHRS and YFSETQ. V was clipped by 5 bases and J by 1 base; unmatched bases: 3. This CDR3 contains 15 residues. The DNA for the CDR3 is TGCGCCAGCAGTAAGACTAGCGGGGGCACAGATACGCAGTATTTT. This codes for CASSKTSGGTDTQYF.

CDR3 loop: CASSSRSPGNTEAFF. The CDR3 DNA follows: TGCGCCAGCAGCTCCCGAAGCCCAGGGAACACTGAAGCTTTCTTT. J is TRBJ1-1 and V is TRBV5-1; no reliable D call. Germline CDR1 SGHRS, CDR2 YFSETQ. V dropped 3 bases and J dropped 1 base, with 13 bases sitting between them. CDR3 length: 15 residues.

The rearrangement links TRBV5-4 to TRBJ2-5, with 8 bases aligning to TRBD2. The CDR3 sequence is 17 residues long. Losses at the gene ends were 4 bases for V and 2 bases for J; bases not matched to a gene: 13. Germline lookup yields CDR1 SGHNT and CDR2 YYREEE (reference sequence). The DNA of the CDR3 is TGTGCCAGCAGCAGAAACTGGCGGGGGGCAACACAAGAGACCCAGTACTTC. It translates to CASSRNWRGATQETQYF.

The chain recombines TRBV7-7 with TRBJ2-5; D perhaps matches TRBD2 (6 bases). Trimming took off 3 bases at V and 2 bases at J, with 13 bases between the two ends. Germline assignment: CDR1 SSHAT and CDR2 FNYEAQ (reference sequence). There are 15 residues in the CDR3. The CDR3 coding sequence is TGTGCCAGCAGCTTGGTTAACAGCGGGCAAGAGACCCAGTACTTC. This gives the protein CASSLVNSGQETQYF.

The rearrangement links TRBV3-1 (or the pseudogene TRBV3-2) to TRBJ2-6, with D possibly matching TRBD1 (5 bases). CDR3 length: 15 residues. V gave up 4 bases and J gave up 0 bases, with 7 bases separating them. From germline, CDR1 is LGHDT and CDR2 YNNKEL (reference sequence). The CDR3 bases are TGTGCCAGCAGCCGACAGAGCTCTGGGGCCAACGTCCTGACTTTC. Protein: CASSRQSSGANVLTF.

This chain uses TRBV15 with TRBJ2-7; D perhaps matches TRBD1 (6 bases). V lost 5 bases to trimming and J lost 4 bases, with 15 bases between them. There are 14 residues in the CDR3. Per germline, CDR1 LNHNV and CDR2 YYDKDF (reference sequence). CDR3 amino acids: CATSLGQPGYEQYF. The CDR3 DNA reads TGTGCCACCAGCTTAGGACAGCCGGGATACGAGCAGTACTTC.

J is TRBJ1-1 and V is TRBV4-2; 8 positions match TRBD1. V shed 4 bases, J shed 1 base, and the junction held 2 bases outside the gene matches. CDR1 is LGHNA and CDR2 is YNFKEQ in the germline V gene. The CDR3 consists of 14 residues. Written as DNA, the CDR3 is TGTGCCAGCAGCCCGGGACAGGCGAACACTGAAGCTTTCTTT. This gives the protein CASSPGQANTEAFF.

V is TRBV19 and J is TRBJ1-1, with TRBD1 as a possible D gene (5 bases). Deletions cut 3 bases from V and 7 bases from J, with 12 bases between. Per the germline V gene, CDR1 is LNHDA and CDR2 is SQIVND (reference sequence). The CDR3 has 13 residues. The CDR3 DNA is TGTGCCAGTAGTATGATTCAAAGGGGTGAAGCTTTCTTT. It is translated as CASSMIQRGEAFF.

V usage is TRBV11-2 and J usage is TRBJ2-5; D possibly corresponds to TRBD1 (5 bases). With 6 bases removed from V and 3 bases from J, the gap between germline ends came to 17 bases. Germline V gene lookup returns CDR1 SGHAT and CDR2 FQNNGV. CDR3 length equals 15 residues. As DNA, the CDR3 is TGTGCCAGCAGTGGGGCCAGTAGATTAAAAGAGACCCAGTACTTC. Protein product: CASSGASRLKETQYF.

The genes are TRBV14 and TRBJ2-7; TRBD2 agrees at 7 bases. This CDR3 is built from 12 residues. V lost 3 bases to trimming and J lost 7 bases; unmatched junction nucleotides: 3. Germline values: CDR1 SGHDN, CDR2 FVKESK. The chain's CDR3 is CASSQGGLEQYF. The CDR3 DNA is TGTGCCAGCAGCCAGGGAGGGCTGGAGCAGTACTTC.